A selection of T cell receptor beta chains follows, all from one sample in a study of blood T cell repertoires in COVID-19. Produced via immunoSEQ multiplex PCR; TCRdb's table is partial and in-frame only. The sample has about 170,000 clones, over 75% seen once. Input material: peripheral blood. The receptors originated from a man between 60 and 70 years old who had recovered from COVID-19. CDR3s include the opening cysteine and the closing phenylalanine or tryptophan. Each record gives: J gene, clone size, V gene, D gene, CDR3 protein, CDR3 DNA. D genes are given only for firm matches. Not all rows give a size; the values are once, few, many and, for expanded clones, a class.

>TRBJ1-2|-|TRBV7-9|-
CASSQTPVYGYTF
TGTGCCAGCAGCCAAACTCCGGTCTATGGCTACACCTTC
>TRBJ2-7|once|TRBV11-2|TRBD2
CASSPLGGVGNEQYF
TGTGCCAGCAGCCCATTGGGGGGGGTGGGAAACGAGCAGTACTTC
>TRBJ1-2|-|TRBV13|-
CASSQGAPFPYGYTF
TGTGCCAGCAGTCAAGGGGCCCCTTTCCCCTATGGCTACACCTTC
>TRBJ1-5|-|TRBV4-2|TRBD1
CASSQTGQPNQPQHF
TGTGCCAGCAGCCAAACGGGACAGCCCAATCAGCCCCAGCATTTT
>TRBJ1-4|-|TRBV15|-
CATSRDFMSGNEKLFF
TGTGCCACCAGCAGAGATTTTATGAGCGGGAATGAAAAACTGTTTTTT
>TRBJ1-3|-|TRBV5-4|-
CASSLDGLSGNTIYF
TGTGCCAGCAGCTTGGATGGCTTATCTGGAAACACCATATATTTT
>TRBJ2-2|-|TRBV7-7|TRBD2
CASSNLAGGSNTGELFF
TGTGCTAGCAGTAATCTAGCGGGGGGCTCGAACACCGGGGAGCTGTTTTTT
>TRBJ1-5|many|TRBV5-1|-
CASSFNVGQGQPQHF
TGCGCCAGCAGCTTTAATGTCGGTCAGGGACAGCCCCAGCATTTT
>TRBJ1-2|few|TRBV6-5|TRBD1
CASSSTGREIYTF
TGTGCCAGCAGTTCGACAGGGAGAGAGATCTACACCTTC
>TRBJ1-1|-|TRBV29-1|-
CSVEFSRNTEAFF
TGCAGCGTCGAATTTAGTAGGAACACTGAAGCTTTCTTT
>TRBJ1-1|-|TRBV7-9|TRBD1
CASSFTLTGDGDVAFF
TGTGCCAGCAGCTTTACTTTGACAGGGGATGGGGACGTGGCTTTCTTT
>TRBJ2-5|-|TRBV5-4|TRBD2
CASSTTPLGGGETQYF
TGTGCCAGCAGCACCACCCCATTGGGGGGAGGGGAGACCCAGTACTTC
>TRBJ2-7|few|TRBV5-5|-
CASSPATGPYEQYF
TGTGCCAGCAGCCCCGCAACAGGGCCCTACGAGCAGTACTTC
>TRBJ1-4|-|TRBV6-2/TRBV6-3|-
CASSYRRGTVEKLFF
TGTGCCAGCAGTTACCGTCGGGGGACTGTTGAAAAACTGTTTTTT
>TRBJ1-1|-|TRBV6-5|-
CASTYSLNTEAFF
TGTGCCAGCACCTACAGTTTGAACACTGAAGCTTTCTTT
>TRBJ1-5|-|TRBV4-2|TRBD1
CASSQGTGDYQPQHF
TGTGCCAGCAGCCAGGGGACAGGGGACTATCAGCCCCAGCATTTT
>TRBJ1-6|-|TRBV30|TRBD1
CAWAGQVNSPLHF
TGTGCCTGGGCGGGACAGGTTAATTCACCCCTCCACTTT
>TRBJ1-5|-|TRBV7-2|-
CASSLRIKTDLYSNQPQHF
TGTGCCAGCAGCTTACGTATAAAAACAGATCTATATAGCAATCAGCCCCAGCATTTT
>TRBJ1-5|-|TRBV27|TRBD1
CASSSSGQGRPQHF
TGTGCCAGCAGTTCGTCGGGACAGGGGCGGCCCCAGCATTTT
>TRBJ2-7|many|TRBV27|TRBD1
CASKNPGTGDTLEQYF
TGTGCCAGCAAAAACCCCGGGACAGGGGATACCCTCGAGCAGTACTTC
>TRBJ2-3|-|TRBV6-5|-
CASSLPGSRHTQYF
TGTGCCAGCAGTCTACCGGGGTCCAGGCATACGCAGTATTTT
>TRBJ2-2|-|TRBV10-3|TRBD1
CAISLDRAPNTGELFF
TGTGCCATCAGTTTGGACAGGGCTCCGAACACCGGGGAGCTGTTTTTT
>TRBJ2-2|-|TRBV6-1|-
CASSEITGRNTGELFF
TGTGCCAGCAGTGAAATCACAGGGAGGAACACCGGGGAGCTGTTTTTT
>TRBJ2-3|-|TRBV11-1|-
CASSFRGASPPNTQYF
TGTGCCAGCAGCTTCAGGGGGGCGTCACCGCCAAATACGCAGTATTTT
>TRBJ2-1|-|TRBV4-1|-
CASSQGFSLGEQFF
TGCGCCAGCAGCCAAGGTTTTTCCCTCGGGGAGCAGTTCTTC